This T cell receptor beta chain came from a study of T cell clonality in common variable immunodeficiency. The CDR3 is made up of 14 amino acids. The V gene lost 1 base and the J gene lost 0 bases, with 7 bases spanning the gap. Germline CDR1 and CDR2: DFQATT and SNEGSKA (reference sequence). Aged about 8 to 65 years, CVID subjects averaged around 43 years old. Most patients and controls had Caucasian heritage. Donors gave about 5 to 8 ml heparinized peripheral whole blood. Clones were read by immunoSEQ multiplex PCR, and TCRdb kept only the in-frame ones, dropping some. The table records around 20,000 clones without singletons, the ten largest covering about 2.1%. In its sample, this clone was seen many times. Its target is unknown. The read gets to within 3 residues of the CDR3 end, and the germline J gene fills in the rest. General study results and limits: Common variable immunodeficiency TCR beta sequences reportedly had fewer deletions and N-nucleotide insertions.

The rearrangement links TRBV20-1 to TRBJ2-1; possibly TRBD1 for D (5 bases). The clonotype originates from a human donor with common variable immunodeficiency. The sample was peripheral blood mononuclear cells. CDR3 amino acids: CSARGQGSYNEQFF. The CDR3 DNA, read in part, is TGCAGTGCTAGAGGGCAGGGCTCCTACAATGAG.